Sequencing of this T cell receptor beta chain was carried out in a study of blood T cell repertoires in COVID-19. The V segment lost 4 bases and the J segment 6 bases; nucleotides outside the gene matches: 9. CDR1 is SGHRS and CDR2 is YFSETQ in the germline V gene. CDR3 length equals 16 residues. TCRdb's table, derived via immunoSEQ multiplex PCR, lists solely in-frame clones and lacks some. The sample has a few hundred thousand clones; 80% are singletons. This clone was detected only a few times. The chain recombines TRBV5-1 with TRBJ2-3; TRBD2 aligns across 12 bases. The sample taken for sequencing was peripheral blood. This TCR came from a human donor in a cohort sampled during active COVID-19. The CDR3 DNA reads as TGCGCCAGCAGCCTGTGGACTAGCGGGGTGGGGGATACGCAGTATTTT. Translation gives CASSLWTSGVGDTQYF.